The next 4 T cell receptor beta chains were all read from a single sample in a study of control samples from healthy donors and cancer patients. The repertoire was sequenced with immunoSEQ multiplex PCR; TCRdb's copy has only in-frame clones and lacks some. The table has roughly 88,000 clones, about 92% seen once. The specimen was blood. Receptors were obtained from a man in his late teens or twenties in good health.

The chain carries TRBV7-9 and TRBJ2-7; 8 nucleotides align to TRBD2. The CDR3 extends over 17 amino acids. CDR1 is SEHNR and CDR2 is FQNEAQ in the germline V gene (reference sequence). The J segment lost 1 base and the V segment lost 5 bases, leaving 13 bases of the junction unmatched. The chain's CDR3 is CASSPTMGREASYEQYF. CDR3 coding DNA: TGTGCCAGCAGCCCGACTATGGGGCGGGAGGCTTCCTACGAGCAGTACTTC.

The chain employs TRBV3-1 (or the pseudogene TRBV3-2) and TRBJ1-2, with D possibly matching TRBD1 (5 bases). This CDR3 has 13 residues. Trimming cost V 3 bases and J 5 bases, with 10 bases left between them. Looked up from germline, CDR1 is LGHDT and CDR2 is YNNKEL (reference sequence). The CDR3 sequence is CASSHNEGYGYTF. CDR3 coding DNA: TGTGCCAGCAGCCATAACGAGGGGTATGGCTACACCTTC.

The gene calls are TRBV29-1 and TRBJ2-7; D ambiguous. Germline CDR1 is SQVTM and CDR2 is ANQGSEA. Between the trimmed V and J ends, which lost 3 bases and 4 bases, there was a span of 7 bases. This CDR3 contains 11 residues. CDR3 DNA sequence: TGCAGCGTTGACGAAAGTTACGAGCAGTACTTC. It specifies CSVDESYEQYF.

The rearrangement links TRBV7-3 to TRBJ2-3; D is perhaps TRBD2 (5 bases). Germline V gene sequence: CDR1 SGHTA, CDR2 FQGTGA. This CDR3 has 15 amino acids. V gave up 5 bases and J gave up 1 base, with 13 bases separating them. CDR3 loop: CASSIALQGTDTQYF. In nucleotides, the CDR3 is TGTGCCAGCAGCATAGCGCTGCAGGGCACAGATACGCAGTATTTT.